Below are 12 T cell receptor beta chains sequenced from a single sample in a study of cytomegalovirus exposure and HLA in healthy donors. The PCR employed 60 Vbeta primers together with 13 Jbeta primers. TCRdb's copy holds only in-frame clones and misses some; the assay was immunoSEQ multiplex PCR. The sample shows more than 95,000 clones, less than 85% of them seen only once. Sequenced material: PBMCs. The receptors were gathered from a woman aged 18-35 years in good health and CMV-seropositive.

The chain employs TRBV30 and TRBJ1-6, with 8 bases fitting TRBD1. The CDR3 loop spans 15 amino acids. Germline values: CDR1 GTSNPN, CDR2 SVGIG (reference sequence). V gave up 2 bases and J gave up 9 bases; unmatched junction bases: 9. The CDR3: CAWSWAAGGFSPLHF. CDR3 coding DNA: TGTGCCTGGAGTTGGGCCGCAGGGGGCTTTTCACCCCTCCACTTT.

The V gene is TRBV5-6, the J gene TRBJ1-2; 7 positions agree with TRBD1. V was pared by 0 bases and J by 3 bases, with 2 bases of the junction left unmatched. CDR3 length equals 14 residues. Looked up from germline, CDR1 is SGHDT and CDR2 is YYEEEE. CDR3 nucleotides: TGTGCCAGCAGCTTGGGGGACAGCTACTATGGCTACACCTTC. Translation: CASSLGDSYYGYTF.

This clone was recorded once. The gene calls are TRBV12-5 and TRBJ1-5, with D possibly being TRBD1 (5 bases). The CDR3 is 14 amino acids. From germline, CDR1 is LGHNT and CDR2 FRNRAP. V was shortened by 6 bases and J by 3 bases, with 12 bases between the two germline ends. In nucleotides, the CDR3 is TGTGCTAGTGGACCCGGACACTTCAATCAGCCCCAGCATTTT. Its protein product is CASGPGHFNQPQHF.

The rearrangement joins TRBV11-3 to TRBJ2-7; D possibly corresponds to TRBD1 (6 bases). Germline V gene sequence: CDR1 SGHNT, CDR2 YENEEA. CDR3 size: 15 residues. Deletions cut 1 base from V and 3 bases from J, with 13 bases between. This CDR3 is CASSLANREIYEQYF. CDR3 DNA: TGTGCCAGCAGCTTAGCCAACAGGGAAATCTACGAGCAGTACTTC.

V is TRBV7-8 and J is TRBJ2-2; weak D call: TRBD1 (8 bases). The length of the CDR3 is 17 residues. The germline gives CDR1 SGHVS, CDR2 FQNEAQ. V shed 7 bases and J shed 4 bases, with 22 bases lying between them. CDR3: CASNPRGLADRTGELFF. CDR3 in DNA: TGTGCCAGCAACCCCAGGGGGCTAGCGGACCGCACCGGGGAGCTGTTTTTT. Based on the CDR3 plus reference TRBV7-8 and TRBJ2-2, the full variable domain is GAGVSQSPRYKVAKRGQDVALRCDPISGHVSLFWYQQALGQGPEFLTYFQNEAQLDKSGLPSDRFFAERPEGSVSTLKIQRTQQEDSAVYLCASNPRGLADRTGELFFGEGSRLTVL.

This chain connects TRBV9 to TRBJ2-3; 7 bases are shared with TRBD2. The germline V gene encodes CDR1 SGDLS and CDR2 YYNGEE. This CDR3 contains 16 residues. V lost 1 base, J lost 2 bases, and 7 bases stayed unmatched. This chain's CDR3 is CASSVYAGEATDTQYF. CDR3 coding DNA: TGTGCCAGCAGCGTATATGCGGGAGAAGCCACAGATACGCAGTATTTT.

The V gene is TRBV7-8, the J gene TRBJ2-2, with TRBD1 matching over 7 bases. CDR1 is SGHVS and CDR2 is FQNEAQ in the germline V gene. V gave up 5 bases and J gave up 6 bases; unmatched junction bases: 9. This CDR3 spans 15 amino acids. The CDR3 DNA sequence: TGTGCCAGCAGCCTGGAAGGGGGCGCAGCCGGGGAGCTGTTTTTT. It encodes CASSLEGGAAGELFF.

This clone was detected only once. The chain recombines TRBV27 with TRBJ2-2, with D uncertain. CDR3 size: 12 residues. Germline V gene lookup returns CDR1 MNHEY and CDR2 SMNVEV (reference sequence). The germline V and J ends were trimmed by 2 bases and 7 bases, with 5 bases remaining between them. In DNA, the CDR3 is TGTGCCAGCAGTTTAGGCATCGGGGAGCTGTTTTTT. This encodes CASSLGIGELFF.

This clone was found a few times. J is TRBJ2-7 and V is TRBV14; maybe TRBD2 (6 bases). The CDR3 has 15 amino acids. Trimming took 4 bases from V and 5 from J, leaving 18 bases between them. Germline values: CDR1 SGHDN, CDR2 FVKESK. Here the CDR3 DNA reads TGTGCCAGCAGCCGTGCCCCCACTAGCAGGAACGAGCAGTACTTC. This codes for CASSRAPTSRNEQYF.

Worth noting for this clone: The sample holds other DNA sequences that translate to the same CDR3. This chain joins TRBV11-2 and TRBJ2-7; 8 nucleotides match TRBD1. This CDR3 contains 14 residues. J gave up 4 bases and V 3 bases, and 5 bases lay outside the gene matches. CDR1 and CDR2 (germline): SGHAT, FQNNGV. CDR3 in amino acids: CASSFGTGDYEQYF. The CDR3 DNA reads TGTGCCAGCAGCTTCGGGACAGGAGATTACGAGCAGTACTTC.

The chain joins TRBV19 to TRBJ1-2, with TRBD1 matching over 7 bases. Losses at the gene ends were 9 bases for V and 4 bases for J; bases not matched to a gene: 8. There are 13 residues in the CDR3. Per germline, CDR1 LNHDA and CDR2 SQIVND (reference sequence). The CDR3 reads CASAGTVFYGYTF. CDR3 coding DNA: TGTGCCAGCGCCGGGACAGTGTTCTATGGCTACACCTTC.

The genes are TRBV5-1 and TRBJ2-7, with 10 nucleotides matching TRBD1. Germline V gene sequence: CDR1 SGHRS, CDR2 YFSETQ. V lost 8 bases and J lost 5; bases outside the gene matches: 7. The CDR3 spans 13 residues. The CDR3: CARGGQGLHEQYF. CDR3 sequence (DNA): TGCGCCAGGGGGGGACAGGGGCTACACGAGCAGTACTTC.